This record looks at one TCR beta chain sequence and its context. V lost 4 bases, J lost 1 base, and 6 bases stayed unmatched. The CDR3 has 15 amino acids. Germline CDR1 and CDR2: SGHNT and YYREEE (reference sequence). The sample comes from a study of blood T cell repertoires in COVID-19. Background on the study: Both acute and convalescent COVID-19 samples were obtained from the United States, Italy and Spain. PBMCs, B-cell-depleted T cells, or T cells were the source of the cDNA or gDNA that made up the material.

The data were produced by immunoSEQ multiplex PCR, yet TCRdb's version contains in-frame clones alone and is incomplete. The sample contains 45,000 or so clones, more than 85% of which appear only once. Sample: peripheral blood. The sequence was obtained from a man in his forties with active COVID-19. The chain has TRBV5-4 and TRBJ1-1; 8 nucleotides match TRBD1. For the CDR3, the DNA is TGTGCCAGCAGCGGTCCCGGGACAGGGAACACTGAAGCTTTCTTT. Translation: CASSGPGTGNTEAFF.